These 22 T cell receptor beta chains came from one sample sequenced in a study of T cell responses to AZD1222 COVID-19 vaccine. Generated by immunoSEQ multiplex PCR, the TCRdb table keeps only in-frame clones and is missing some. In the table there are under 200,000 clones, about 92% of which are singletons. The sequenced sample was peripheral blood, obtained 28 days after the second AZD1222 dose. The receptor set was obtained from an adult who received the AZD1222 COVID-19 vaccine.

The chain combines TRBV7-9 with TRBJ2-7; weak D call: TRBD2 (6 bases). With 0 bases removed from V and 4 bases from J, the gap between germline ends came to 19 bases. Germline CDR1 and CDR2: SEHNR and FQNEAQ (reference sequence). The CDR3 spans 17 residues. This CDR3 is CASSLALVGGQSYEQYF. Here the CDR3 DNA reads TGTGCCAGCAGCTTAGCGCTTGTGGGAGGCCAATCTTACGAGCAGTACTTC. The full variable domain, its missing parts supplied by reference TRBV7-9 and TRBJ2-7, is DTGVSQNPRHKITKRGQNVTFRCDPISEHNRLYWYRQTLGQGPEFLTYFQNEAQLEKSRLLSDRFSAERPKGSFSTLEIQRTEQGDSAMYLCASSLALVGGQSYEQYFGPGTRLTVT.

The CDR3 DNA is TGTGCCAGCAGCCCCGGCGCGAGCGGGAGGGCCGAAGGCTACAATGAGCAGTTCTTC. This translates into CASSPGASGRAEGYNEQFF. V and J are TRBV6-2 or TRBV6-3 and TRBJ2-1; 10 bases line up with TRBD2. The V and J ends lost 6 bases and 3 bases, in that order; junction bases with no gene match: 17. Germline CDR1 reads MNHEY; CDR2 reads SVGEGT. This CDR3 spans 19 amino acids.

This chain links TRBV18 with TRBJ1-2, with D uncertain. The CDR3 loop spans 14 amino acids. With 1 base removed from V and 6 bases from J, the gap between germline ends came to 12 bases. Germline CDR1 is KGHSH and CDR2 is LQKENI. The CDR3 reads CASSPRTDAHGYTF. In DNA form, the CDR3 reads TGTGCCAGCTCACCACGGACGGACGCCCATGGCTACACCTTC.

The V call is TRBV19, the J call TRBJ2-1; 7 bases agree with TRBD2. Germline V CDR1 and CDR2: LNHDA, SQIVND (reference sequence). The CDR3 runs 13 residues. V lost 7 bases and J lost 3; bases outside the gene matches: 3. The CDR3 DNA reads as TGTGCCAGTAAAAGGGACTACTACAATGAGCAGTTCTTC. This translates into CASKRDYYNEQFF.

The V call is TRBV2, the J call TRBJ2-1; 8 bases align to TRBD1. Germline values: CDR1 SNHLY, CDR2 FYNNEI. The CDR3 loop spans 15 amino acids. V shed 6 bases and J 8 bases; nucleotides not matched to a gene: 12. CDR3 in DNA: TGTGCCAGCAGCCCAGGACAGGGCCGGGGGCATGAGCAGTTCTTC. Translation: CASSPGQGRGHEQFF. The whole variable domain, remainder taken from reference TRBV2 and TRBJ2-1, is EPEVTQTPSHQVTQMGQEVILRCVPISNHLYFYWYRQILGQKVEFLVSFYNNEISEKSEIFDDQFSVERPDGSNFTLKIRSTKLEDSAMYFCASSPGQGRGHEQFFGPGTRLTVL.

The genes are TRBV29-1 and TRBJ2-7, with 12 bases identical to TRBD2. The germline CDR1 and CDR2 sequences are SQVTM and ANQGSEA. CDR3 length equals 14 residues. The J segment lost 5 bases and the V segment lost 5 bases, leaving 7 bases of the junction unmatched. The CDR3 is CSVSSGRAGDEQYF. DNA for the CDR3: TGCAGCGTTTCTAGCGGGAGGGCCGGTGACGAGCAGTACTTC.

The V gene is TRBV5-1, the J gene TRBJ2-7, with no clear D. V dropped 0 bases and J dropped 6 bases, with 7 bases sitting between them. Germline CDR1 reads SGHRS; CDR2 reads YFSETQ. The CDR3 extends over 12 amino acids. The CDR3 here is CASSLGSGEQYF. The CDR3 nucleotides read TGCGCCAGCAGCTTGGGTTCGGGCGAGCAGTACTTC.

The chain combines TRBV5-1 with TRBJ1-3; D gene ambiguous. CDR3 length: 15 residues. Germline-derived CDR1 and CDR2 are SGHRS and YFSETQ. Trimming took 4 bases from V and 0 from J, leaving 11 bases between them. CDR3 amino acids: CASSLPDSSGNTIYF. The CDR3 nucleotides read TGCGCCAGCAGCCTTCCTGACTCCTCTGGAAACACCATATATTTT.

The rearrangement joins TRBV12-3 or TRBV12-4 to TRBJ1-2; D not resolved. Between the trimmed V and J ends, which lost 4 bases and 4 bases, there was a span of 1 base. The CDR3 covers 10 residues. CDR3 in amino acids: CASSSYGYTF. Written as DNA, the CDR3 is TGTGCCAGCAGTTCCTATGGCTACACCTTC.

The J gene is TRBJ1-1, the V gene TRBV15; no definite D call. This CDR3 has 14 residues. CDR1 and CDR2 (germline): LNHNV, YYDKDF (reference sequence). V lost 5 bases and J lost 5, with 15 bases in between. CDR3 sequence reads: CATSSRVAGTEAFF. The CDR3 DNA sequence: TGTGCCACCAGCTCCCGGGTAGCCGGGACTGAAGCTTTCTTT.

This chain joins TRBV21-1 and TRBJ2-7; the DNA was not used to check the table's D call, TRBD2. TRBV21-1 is listed as a pseudogene. The CDR3 covers 14 residues. The CDR3 DNA reads TGTGCCAGCAGCAAAGGGACGGGGTGGGTCGAGCAGTACTTC. Protein sequence: CASSKGTGWVEQYF.

The gene calls are TRBV5-1 and TRBJ2-5; D unresolved. Germline CDR1 is SGHRS and CDR2 is YFSETQ. The V and J ends lost 4 bases and 13 bases respectively, with 14 bases between them. The CDR3 spans 11 residues. Here the CDR3 reads CASSEAGPWYF. Here the CDR3 DNA reads TGCGCCAGCAGCGAGGCTGGGCCCTGGTACTTC.

This clone was observed a single time. The chain has TRBV7-9 and TRBJ2-1; maybe TRBD2 (6 bases). Trimming shortened V by 5 bases and J by 8 bases, and 25 bases separated the two germline ends. The CDR3 has 17 amino acids. CDR1 is SEHNR and CDR2 is FQNEAQ in the germline V gene (reference sequence). The CDR3 DNA reads TGTGCCAGCAGCCCCGTTTTTAGCGGAGGACGGCTGGATGAGCAGTTCTTC. This codes for CASSPVFSGGRLDEQFF.

CDR3 in amino acids: CAIREVESGTYEQYF. CDR3 nucleotides: TGTGCCATCAGGGAGGTCGAGAGTGGTACCTACGAGCAGTACTTC. V and J are TRBV10-3 and TRBJ2-7; D possibly corresponds to TRBD2 (5 bases). CDR1 and CDR2 (germline): ENHRY, SYGVKD. Trimming shortened V by 6 bases and J by 2 bases, and 17 bases separated the two germline ends. This CDR3 region has 15 residues.

In the case of this clone: The junction departs from the called germline gene at one end, perhaps through a read error. The chain employs TRBV6-1 and TRBJ2-4, with TRBD2 matching 11 bases. This CDR3 region has 13 residues. Germline loops: CDR1 MNHNS, CDR2 SASEGT. CDR3 residues: CASSDDPSTSGDF. CDR3 nucleotide sequence: TGTGCCAGCAGTGACGACCCTTCGACTAGCGGGGACTTC.

V usage is TRBV5-1 and J usage is TRBJ2-7, with D tentatively TRBD1 or TRBD2 (6 bases each). V lost 3 bases and J 2 bases, leaving 12 bases between the germline ends. The CDR3 contains 14 residues. Germline CDR1 SGHRS, CDR2 YFSETQ. This CDR3 is CASSSGAPAYEQYF. In DNA form, the CDR3 reads TGCGCCAGCAGCTCGGGGGCGCCCGCCTACGAGCAGTACTTC. Full variable domain (outside the CDR3, taken from reference TRBV5-1 and TRBJ2-7): KAGVTQTPRYLIKTRGQQVTLSCSPISGHRSVSWYQQTPGQGLQFLFEYFSETQRNKGNFPGRFSGRQFSNSRSEMNVSTLELGDSALYLCASSSGAPAYEQYFGPGTRLTVT.

The chain carries TRBV25-1 and TRBJ2-3; possible D gene TRBD2, 6 bases. Trimming left V 3 bases short and J 0 bases short, with 7 bases between. Per germline, CDR1 MGHDK and CDR2 SYGVNS. This CDR3 has 14 amino acids. The CDR3 sequence is CASSEGGSTDTQYF. CDR3 nucleotide sequence: TGTGCCAGCAGTGAGGGGGGTAGCACAGATACGCAGTATTTT.

This rearrangement joins TRBV2 to TRBJ2-5; 9 bases match TRBD1. Trimming removed 6 bases from V and 5 bases from J; junction bases left unmatched: 10. CDR1 and CDR2 (germline): SNHLY, FYNNEI. The length of the CDR3 is 15 residues. The CDR3 sequence: CASRVTQGAVETQYF. The CDR3 DNA reads TGTGCCAGCAGGGTAACACAGGGGGCGGTGGAGACCCAGTACTTC.

This chain joins TRBV27 and TRBJ1-2, with D unclear. Germline lookup yields CDR1 MNHEY and CDR2 SMNVEV (reference sequence). The CDR3 spans 10 residues. V gave up 2 bases and J gave up 6 bases, with 1 base separating them. CDR3 in DNA: TGTGCCAGCAGTTTAAATGGCTACACCTTC. As protein: CASSLNGYTF.

J is TRBJ1-2 and V is TRBV5-5; D perhaps matches TRBD1 (6 bases). In germline, CDR1 is SGHKS, CDR2 YYEKEE (reference sequence). The CDR3 covers 15 residues. V shed 4 bases and J shed 7 bases, with 20 bases lying between them. The CDR3 sequence: CASSIQDRLPGGYTF. CDR3 bases: TGTGCCAGCAGCATACAGGACAGATTGCCGGGTGGCTACACCTTC.

This clone is a singleton in its sample. This chain joins TRBV5-6 and TRBJ2-1; possible D gene TRBD2, 6 bases. V was pared by 1 base and J by 2 bases, with 10 bases between. The CDR3 is 15 amino acids. CDR1 SGHDT and CDR2 YYEEEE come from the germline V gene. The CDR3 nucleotides read TGTGCCAGCAGCTTGTATGGGGGGACCTACAATGAGCAGTTCTTC. This sequence encodes CASSLYGGTYNEQFF.

The chain joins TRBV28 to TRBJ2-3; TRBD2 is a possible D gene (7 bases). Trimming pared 6 bases from V and 0 bases from J, leaving 16 bases between. Germline-derived CDR1 and CDR2 are MDHEN and SYDVKM. The CDR3 is 16 amino acids. Here the CDR3 DNA reads TGTGCCAGCAGCCCGGGAGGAGGGGGGAGCACAGATACGCAGTATTTT. It codes for CASSPGGGGSTDTQYF.